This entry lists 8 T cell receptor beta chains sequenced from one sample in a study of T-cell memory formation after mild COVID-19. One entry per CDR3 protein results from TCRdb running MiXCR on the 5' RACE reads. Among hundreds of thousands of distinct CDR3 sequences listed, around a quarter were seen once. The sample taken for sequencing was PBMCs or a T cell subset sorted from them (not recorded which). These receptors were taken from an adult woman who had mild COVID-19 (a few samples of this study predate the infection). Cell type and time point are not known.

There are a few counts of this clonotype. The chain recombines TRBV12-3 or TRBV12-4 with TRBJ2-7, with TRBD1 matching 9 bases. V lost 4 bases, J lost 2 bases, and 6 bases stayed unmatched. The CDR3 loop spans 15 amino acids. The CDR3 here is CASSSTRTGAYEQYF. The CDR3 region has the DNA TGTGCCAGCAGTTCCACCCGGACAGGGGCCTACGAGCAGTACTTC.

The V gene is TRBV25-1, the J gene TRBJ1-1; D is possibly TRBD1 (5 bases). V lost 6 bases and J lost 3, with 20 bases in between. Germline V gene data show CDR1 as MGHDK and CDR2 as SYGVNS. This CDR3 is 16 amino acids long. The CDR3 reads CASRVWDPVGHTEAFF. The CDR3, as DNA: TGTGCCAGCAGGGTATGGGACCCGGTCGGGCACACTGAAGCTTTCTTT.

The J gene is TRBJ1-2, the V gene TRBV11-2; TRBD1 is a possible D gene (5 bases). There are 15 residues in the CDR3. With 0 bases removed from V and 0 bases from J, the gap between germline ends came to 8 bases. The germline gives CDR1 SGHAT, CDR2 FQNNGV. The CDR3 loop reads CASSLEGRANYGYTF. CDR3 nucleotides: TGTGCCAGCAGCTTAGAGGGGCGGGCTAACTATGGCTACACCTTC.

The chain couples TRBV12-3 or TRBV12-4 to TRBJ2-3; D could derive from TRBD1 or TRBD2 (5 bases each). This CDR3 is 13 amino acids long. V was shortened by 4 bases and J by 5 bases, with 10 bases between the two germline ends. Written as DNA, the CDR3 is TGTGCCAGCAGTTCCCCAGGGAGAGATACGCAGTATTTT. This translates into CASSSPGRDTQYF.

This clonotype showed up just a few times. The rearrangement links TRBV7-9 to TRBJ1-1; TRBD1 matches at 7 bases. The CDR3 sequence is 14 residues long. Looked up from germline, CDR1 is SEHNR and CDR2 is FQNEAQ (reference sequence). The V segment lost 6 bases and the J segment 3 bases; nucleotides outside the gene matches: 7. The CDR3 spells CASRYTGVYTEAFF. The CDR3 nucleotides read TGTGCCAGCAGGTACACAGGGGTATACACTGAAGCTTTCTTT. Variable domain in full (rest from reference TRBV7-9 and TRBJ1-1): DTGVSQNPRHKITKRGQNVTFRCDPISEHNRLYWYRQTLGQGPEFLTYFQNEAQLEKSRLLSDRFSAERPKGSFSTLEIQRTEQGDSAMYLCASRYTGVYTEAFFGQGTRLTVV.

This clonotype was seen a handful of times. DNA for the CDR3: TGTGCCAGCAGTCGCCTCGACAGCGGAAACCCCTACGAGCAGTACTTC. This translates into CASSRLDSGNPYEQYF. This chain connects TRBV12-3 or TRBV12-4 to TRBJ2-7; D could derive from TRBD1 or TRBD2 (5 bases each). The CDR3 is made up of 16 amino acids. The V gene lost 5 bases and the J gene lost 2 bases, with 19 bases spanning the gap.

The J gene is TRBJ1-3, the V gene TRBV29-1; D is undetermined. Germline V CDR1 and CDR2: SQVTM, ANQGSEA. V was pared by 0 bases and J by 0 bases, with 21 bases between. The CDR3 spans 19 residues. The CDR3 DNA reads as TGCAGCGTTGAAGATCTTCGCGAATGGAGCGAGCCCTCTGGAAACACCATATATTTT. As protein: CSVEDLREWSEPSGNTIYF.

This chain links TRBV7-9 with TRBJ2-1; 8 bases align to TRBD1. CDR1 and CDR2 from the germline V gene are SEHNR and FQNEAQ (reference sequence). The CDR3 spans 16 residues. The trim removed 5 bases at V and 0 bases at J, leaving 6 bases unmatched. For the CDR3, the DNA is TGTGCCAGCAGCGGGAGACAGGGGAGCTCCTACAATGAGCAGTTCTTC. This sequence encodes CASSGRQGSSYNEQFF.